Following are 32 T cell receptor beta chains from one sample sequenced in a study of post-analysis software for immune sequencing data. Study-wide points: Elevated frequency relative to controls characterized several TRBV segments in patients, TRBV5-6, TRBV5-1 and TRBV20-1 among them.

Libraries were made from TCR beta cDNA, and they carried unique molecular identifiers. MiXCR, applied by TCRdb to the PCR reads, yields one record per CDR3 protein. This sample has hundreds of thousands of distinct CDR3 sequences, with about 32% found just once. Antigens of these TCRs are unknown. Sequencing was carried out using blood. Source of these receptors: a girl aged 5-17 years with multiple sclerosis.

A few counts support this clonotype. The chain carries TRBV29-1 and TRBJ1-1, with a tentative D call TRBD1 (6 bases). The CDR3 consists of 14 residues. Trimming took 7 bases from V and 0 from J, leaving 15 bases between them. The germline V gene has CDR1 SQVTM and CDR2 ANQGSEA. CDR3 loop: CSGGGGTLNTEAFF. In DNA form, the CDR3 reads TGCAGCGGAGGAGGGGGGACCTTGAACACTGAAGCTTTCTTT. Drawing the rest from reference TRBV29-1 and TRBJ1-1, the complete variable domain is SAVISQKPSRDICQRGTSLTIQCQVDSQVTMMFWYRQQPGQSLTLIATANQGSEATYESGFVIDKFPISRPNLTFSTLTVSNMSPEDSSIYLCSGGGGTLNTEAFFGQGTRLTVV.

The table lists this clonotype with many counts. The chain's CDR3 is CSVGPQYYEQYF. The DNA for the CDR3 is TGCAGCGTCGGGCCCCAGTACTACGAGCAGTACTTC. The chain has TRBV29-1 and TRBJ2-7; D call uncertain. Germline V gene data show CDR1 as SQVTM and CDR2 as ANQGSEA. This CDR3 is 12 amino acids long. Trimming cost V 6 bases and J 3 bases, with 12 bases left between them.

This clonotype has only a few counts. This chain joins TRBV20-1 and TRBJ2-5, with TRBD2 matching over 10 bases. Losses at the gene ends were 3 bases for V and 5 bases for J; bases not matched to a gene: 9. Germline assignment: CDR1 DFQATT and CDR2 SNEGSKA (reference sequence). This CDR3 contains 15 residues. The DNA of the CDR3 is TGCAGTGCTAGTCGCCTAGCGGGAGTGGGGGAGACCCAGTACTTC. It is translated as CSASRLAGVGETQYF.

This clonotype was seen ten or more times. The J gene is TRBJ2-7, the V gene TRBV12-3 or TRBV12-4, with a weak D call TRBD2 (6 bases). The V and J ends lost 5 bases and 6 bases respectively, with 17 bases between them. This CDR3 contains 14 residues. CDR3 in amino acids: CASSPAPRGGEQYF. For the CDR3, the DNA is TGTGCCAGCAGTCCCGCTCCGCGGGGAGGCGAGCAGTACTTC.

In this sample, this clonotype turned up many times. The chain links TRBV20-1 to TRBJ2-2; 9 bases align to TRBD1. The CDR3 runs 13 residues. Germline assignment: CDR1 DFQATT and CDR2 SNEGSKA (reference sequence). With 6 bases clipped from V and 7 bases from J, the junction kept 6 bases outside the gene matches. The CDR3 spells CSAADRGVGELFF. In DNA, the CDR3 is TGCAGTGCAGCAGACAGGGGGGTCGGGGAGCTGTTTTTT.

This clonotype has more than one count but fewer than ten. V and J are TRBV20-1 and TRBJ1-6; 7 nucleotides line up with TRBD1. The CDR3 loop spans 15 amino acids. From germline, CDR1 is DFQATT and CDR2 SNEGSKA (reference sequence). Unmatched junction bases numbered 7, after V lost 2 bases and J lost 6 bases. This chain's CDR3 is CSARRTGSSNSPLHF. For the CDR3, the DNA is TGCAGTGCTAGACGGACAGGTTCGAGTAATTCACCCCTCCACTTT.

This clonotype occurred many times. CDR3 DNA: TGTGCCAGCAGCTTAACGGGCAGGGAAGAGACCCAGTACTTC. Protein sequence: CASSLTGREETQYF. This chain links TRBV7-9 with TRBJ2-5, with TRBD1 as a possible D gene (5 bases). V lost 2 bases and J 3 bases, leaving 10 bases between the germline ends. This CDR3 comprises 14 residues. CDR1 SEHNR and CDR2 FQNEAQ come from the germline V gene (reference sequence).

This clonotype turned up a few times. The CDR3 protein is CASSGQYGEQFF. The CDR3 bases are TGTGCCAGCAGCGGTCAATATGGTGAGCAGTTCTTC. V is TRBV9 and J is TRBJ2-1; unclear D gene. CDR3 length: 12 amino acids. The germline CDR1 and CDR2 sequences are SGDLS and YYNGEE. V was pared by 3 bases and J by 9 bases, with 10 bases between.

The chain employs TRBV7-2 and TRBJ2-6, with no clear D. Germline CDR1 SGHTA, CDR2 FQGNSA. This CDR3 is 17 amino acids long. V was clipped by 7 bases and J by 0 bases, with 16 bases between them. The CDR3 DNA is TGTGCCAGCACCGTAGGTGTCGGAGCCTCTGGGGCCAACGTCCTGACTTTC. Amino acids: CASTVGVGASGANVLTF.

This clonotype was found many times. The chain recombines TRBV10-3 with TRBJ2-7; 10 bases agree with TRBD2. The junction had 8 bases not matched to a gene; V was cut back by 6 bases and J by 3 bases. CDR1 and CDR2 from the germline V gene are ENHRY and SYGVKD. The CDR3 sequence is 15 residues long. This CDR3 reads CAIRRTASGSYEQYF. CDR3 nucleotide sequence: TGTGCCATCAGAAGGACCGCTAGCGGGAGCTACGAGCAGTACTTC.

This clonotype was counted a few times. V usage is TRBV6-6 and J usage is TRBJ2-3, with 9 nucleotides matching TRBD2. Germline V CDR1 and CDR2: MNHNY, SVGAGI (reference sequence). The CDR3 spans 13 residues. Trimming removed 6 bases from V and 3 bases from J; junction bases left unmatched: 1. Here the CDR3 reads CASRAGGTDTQYF. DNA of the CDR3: TGTGCCAGCAGGGCGGGGGGGACAGATACGCAGTATTTT.

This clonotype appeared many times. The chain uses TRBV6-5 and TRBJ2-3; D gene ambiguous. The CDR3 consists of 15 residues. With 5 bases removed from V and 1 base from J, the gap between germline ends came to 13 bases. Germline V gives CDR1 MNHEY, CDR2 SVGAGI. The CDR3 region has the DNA TGTGCCAGCAGTGCCACACCAACTCGCACAGATACGCAGTATTTT. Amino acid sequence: CASSATPTRTDTQYF.

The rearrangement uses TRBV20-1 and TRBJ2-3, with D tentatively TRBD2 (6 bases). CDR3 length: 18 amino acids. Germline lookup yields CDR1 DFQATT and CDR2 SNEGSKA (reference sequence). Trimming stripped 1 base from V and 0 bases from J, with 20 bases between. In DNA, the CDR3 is TGCAGTGCTAGAGCCTACGCCGAGGAGGGGACCAGCACAGATACGCAGTATTTT. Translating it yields CSARAYAEEGTSTDTQYF.

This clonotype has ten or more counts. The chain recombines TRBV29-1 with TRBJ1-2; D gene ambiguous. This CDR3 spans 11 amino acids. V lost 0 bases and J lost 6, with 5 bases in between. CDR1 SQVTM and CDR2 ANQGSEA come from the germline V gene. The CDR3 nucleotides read TGCAGCGTTGAAGACCGGGATGGCTACACCTTC. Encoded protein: CSVEDRDGYTF.

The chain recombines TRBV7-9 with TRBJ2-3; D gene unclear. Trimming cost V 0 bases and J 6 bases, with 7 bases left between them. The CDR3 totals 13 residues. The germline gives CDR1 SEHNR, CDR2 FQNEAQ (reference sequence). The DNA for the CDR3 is TGTGCCAGCAGCTTAGCGTTCGGGGATACGCAGTATTTT. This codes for CASSLAFGDTQYF.

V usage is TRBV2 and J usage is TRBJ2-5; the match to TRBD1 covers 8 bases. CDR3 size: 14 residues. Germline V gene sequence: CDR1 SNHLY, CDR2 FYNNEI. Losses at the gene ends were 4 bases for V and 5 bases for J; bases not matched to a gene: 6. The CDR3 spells CASSVAGGAETQYF. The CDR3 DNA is TGTGCCAGCAGTGTCGCAGGGGGCGCGGAGACCCAGTACTTC.

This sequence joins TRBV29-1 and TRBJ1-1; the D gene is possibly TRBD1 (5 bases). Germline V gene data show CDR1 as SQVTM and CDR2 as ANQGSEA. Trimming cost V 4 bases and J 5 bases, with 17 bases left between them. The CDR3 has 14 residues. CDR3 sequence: CSVGPQGARTEAFF. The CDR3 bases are TGCAGCGTTGGGCCTCAGGGCGCTCGGACTGAAGCTTTCTTT.

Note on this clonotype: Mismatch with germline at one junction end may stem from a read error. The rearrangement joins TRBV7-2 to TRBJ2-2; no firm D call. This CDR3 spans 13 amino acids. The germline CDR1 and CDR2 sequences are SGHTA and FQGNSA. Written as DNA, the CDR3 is TGTGTCAGCAGCTTACCGGGCGCCGGGGAGCTGTTTTTT. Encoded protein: CVSSLPGAGELFF. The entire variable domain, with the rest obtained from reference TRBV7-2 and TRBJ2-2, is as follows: GAGVSQSPSNKVTEKGKDVELRCDPISGHTALYWYRQSLGQGLEFLIYFQGNSAPDKSGLPSDRFSAERTGGSVSTLTIQRTQQEDSAVYLCVSSLPGAGELFFGEGSRLTVL.

CDR3 DNA: TGTGCCAGCAGCTCAAAAAGGATTGGTCAAACCTACAATGAGCAGTACTTC. This encodes CASSSKRIGQTYNEQYF. The gene calls are TRBV7-8 and TRBJ2-1, with no clear D. Matching the DNA end better, TRBJ2-7 makes the J call doubtful. There are 17 residues in the CDR3. Germline V lookup: CDR1 SGHVS, CDR2 FQNEAQ.

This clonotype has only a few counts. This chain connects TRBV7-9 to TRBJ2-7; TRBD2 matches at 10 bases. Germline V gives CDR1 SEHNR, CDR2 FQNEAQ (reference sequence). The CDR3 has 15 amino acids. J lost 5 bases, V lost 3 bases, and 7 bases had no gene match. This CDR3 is CASSFGSGRAHEQYF. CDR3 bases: TGTGCCAGCAGCTTTGGCAGCGGGAGGGCCCACGAGCAGTACTTC.

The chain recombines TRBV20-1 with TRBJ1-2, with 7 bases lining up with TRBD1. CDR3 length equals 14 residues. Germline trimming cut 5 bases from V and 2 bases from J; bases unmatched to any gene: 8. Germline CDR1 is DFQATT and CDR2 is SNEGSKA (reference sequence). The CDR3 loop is CSASIRDSNYGYTF. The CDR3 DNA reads TGCAGTGCTTCTATTCGGGACAGCAACTATGGCTACACCTTC.

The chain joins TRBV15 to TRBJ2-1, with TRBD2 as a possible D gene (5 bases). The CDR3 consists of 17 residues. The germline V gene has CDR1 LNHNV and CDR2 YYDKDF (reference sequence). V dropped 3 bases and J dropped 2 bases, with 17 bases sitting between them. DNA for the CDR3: TGTGCCACCAGCAGTTCAAGCCGAGGGTATCCCTACAATGAGCAGTTCTTC. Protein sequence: CATSSSSRGYPYNEQFF.

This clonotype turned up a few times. CDR3 coding DNA: TGTGCCTGCAATGGGGGAATAGGTTACAATGAGCAGTTCTTC. This gives the protein CACNGGIGYNEQFF. The chain has TRBV6-1 and TRBJ2-1; TRBD1 or TRBD2 may be the D gene (5 bases each). This CDR3 comprises 14 residues. Germline CDR1 is MNHNS and CDR2 is SASEGT. Trimming shortened V by 11 bases and J by 4 bases, and 18 bases separated the two germline ends.

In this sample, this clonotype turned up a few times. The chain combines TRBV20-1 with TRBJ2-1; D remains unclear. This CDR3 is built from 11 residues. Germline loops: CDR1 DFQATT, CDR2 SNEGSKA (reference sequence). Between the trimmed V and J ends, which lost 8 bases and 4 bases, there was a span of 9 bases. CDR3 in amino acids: CSRIRYNEQFF. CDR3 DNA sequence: TGCAGTCGCATCAGGTACAATGAGCAGTTCTTC.

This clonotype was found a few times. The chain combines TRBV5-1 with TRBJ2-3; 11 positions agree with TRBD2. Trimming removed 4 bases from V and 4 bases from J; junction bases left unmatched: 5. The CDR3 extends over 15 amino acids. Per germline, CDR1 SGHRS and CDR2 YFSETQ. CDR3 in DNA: TGCGCCAGCAGCCCGCCTAGCGGGGGGCCAGATACGCAGTATTTT. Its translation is CASSPPSGGPDTQYF. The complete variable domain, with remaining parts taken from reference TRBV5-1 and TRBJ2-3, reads KAGVTQTPRYLIKTRGQQVTLSCSPISGHRSVSWYQQTPGQGLQFLFEYFSETQRNKGNFPGRFSGRQFSNSRSEMNVSTLELGDSALYLCASSPPSGGPDTQYFGPGTRLTVL.

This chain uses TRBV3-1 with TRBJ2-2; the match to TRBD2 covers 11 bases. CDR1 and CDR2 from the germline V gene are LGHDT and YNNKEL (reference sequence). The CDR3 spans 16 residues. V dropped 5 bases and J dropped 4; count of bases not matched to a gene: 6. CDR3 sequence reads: CASSKRTSGGTGELFF. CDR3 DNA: TGTGCCAGCAGCAAAAGAACTAGCGGGGGCACCGGGGAGCTGTTTTTT.

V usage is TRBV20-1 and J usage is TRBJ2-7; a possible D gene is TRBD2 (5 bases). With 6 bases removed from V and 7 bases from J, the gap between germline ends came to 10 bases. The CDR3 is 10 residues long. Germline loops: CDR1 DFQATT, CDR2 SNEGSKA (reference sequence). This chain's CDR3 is CSAQRGEQYF. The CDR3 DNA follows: TGCAGTGCCCAGCGCGGGGAGCAGTACTTC.

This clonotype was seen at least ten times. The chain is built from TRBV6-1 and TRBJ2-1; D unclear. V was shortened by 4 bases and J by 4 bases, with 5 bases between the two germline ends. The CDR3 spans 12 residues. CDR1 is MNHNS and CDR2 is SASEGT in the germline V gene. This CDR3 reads CASSVSYNEQFF. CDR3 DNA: TGTGCCAGCAGTGTCTCTTACAATGAGCAGTTCTTC.

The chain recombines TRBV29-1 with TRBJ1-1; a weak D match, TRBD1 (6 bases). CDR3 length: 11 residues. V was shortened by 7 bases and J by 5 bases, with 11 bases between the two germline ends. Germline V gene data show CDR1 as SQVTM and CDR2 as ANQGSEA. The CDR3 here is CSGSDSTEAFF. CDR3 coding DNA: TGCAGCGGATCGGACAGTACTGAAGCTTTCTTT. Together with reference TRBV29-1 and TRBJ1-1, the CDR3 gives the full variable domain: SAVISQKPSRDICQRGTSLTIQCQVDSQVTMMFWYRQQPGQSLTLIATANQGSEATYESGFVIDKFPISRPNLTFSTLTVSNMSPEDSSIYLCSGSDSTEAFFGQGTRLTVV.

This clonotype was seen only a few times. The CDR3 sequence is CASSWTGESTDTQYF. The CDR3 DNA reads as TGTGCCAGCAGTTGGACAGGGGAAAGCACAGATACGCAGTATTTT. J is TRBJ2-3 and V is TRBV7-2, with 9 nucleotides matching TRBD1. V was pared by 6 bases and J by 0 bases, with 4 bases of the junction left unmatched. Per the germline V gene, CDR1 is SGHTA and CDR2 is FQGNSA. The CDR3 has 15 amino acids.

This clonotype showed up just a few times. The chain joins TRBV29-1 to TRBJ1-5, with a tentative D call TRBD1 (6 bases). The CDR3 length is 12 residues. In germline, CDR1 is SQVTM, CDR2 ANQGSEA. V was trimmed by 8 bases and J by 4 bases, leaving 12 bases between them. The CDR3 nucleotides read TGCAGCACGGGGGACATTAATCAGCCCCAGCATTTT. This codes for CSTGDINQPQHF. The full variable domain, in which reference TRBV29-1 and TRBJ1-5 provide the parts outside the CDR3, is SAVISQKPSRDICQRGTSLTIQCQVDSQVTMMFWYRQQPGQSLTLIATANQGSEATYESGFVIDKFPISRPNLTFSTLTVSNMSPEDSSIYLCSTGDINQPQHFGDGTRLSIL.

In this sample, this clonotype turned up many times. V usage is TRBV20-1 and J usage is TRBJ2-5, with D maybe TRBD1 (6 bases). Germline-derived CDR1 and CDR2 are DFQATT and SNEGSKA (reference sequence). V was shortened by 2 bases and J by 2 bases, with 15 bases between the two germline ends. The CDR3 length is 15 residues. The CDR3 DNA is TGCAGTGCTAGACGGGCCCTCGACAGGCAAGAGACCCAGTACTTC. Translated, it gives CSARRALDRQETQYF.